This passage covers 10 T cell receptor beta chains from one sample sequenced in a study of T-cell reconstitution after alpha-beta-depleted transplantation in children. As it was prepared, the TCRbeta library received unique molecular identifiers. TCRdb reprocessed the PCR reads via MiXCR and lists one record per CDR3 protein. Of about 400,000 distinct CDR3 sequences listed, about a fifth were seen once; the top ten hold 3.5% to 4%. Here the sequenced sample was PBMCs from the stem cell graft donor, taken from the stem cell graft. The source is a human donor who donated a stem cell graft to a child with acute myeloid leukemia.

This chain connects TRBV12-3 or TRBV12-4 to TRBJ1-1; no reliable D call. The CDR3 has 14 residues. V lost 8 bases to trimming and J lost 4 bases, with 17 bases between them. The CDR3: CASVGAGKVTEAFF. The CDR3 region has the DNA TGTGCCAGCGTAGGAGCGGGGAAGGTCACTGAAGCTTTCTTT.

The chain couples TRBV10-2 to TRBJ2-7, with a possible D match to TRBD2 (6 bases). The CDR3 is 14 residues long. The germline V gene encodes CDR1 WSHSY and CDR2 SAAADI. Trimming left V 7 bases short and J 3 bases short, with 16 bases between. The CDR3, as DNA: TGCGCCAGCATCGGAGGGCACGGGGACTACGAGCAGTACTTC. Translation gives CASIGGHGDYEQYF.

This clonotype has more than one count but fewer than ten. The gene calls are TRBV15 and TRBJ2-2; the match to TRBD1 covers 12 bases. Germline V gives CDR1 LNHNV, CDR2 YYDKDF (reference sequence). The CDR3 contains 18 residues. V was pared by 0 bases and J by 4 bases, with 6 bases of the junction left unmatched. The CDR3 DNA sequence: TGTGCCACCAGCAGAGATCTTGGGACAGGGGGCGCCACCGGGGAGCTGTTTTTT. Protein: CATSRDLGTGGATGELFF. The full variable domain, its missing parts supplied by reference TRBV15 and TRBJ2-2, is DAMVIQNPRYQVTQFGKPVTLSCSQTLNHNVMYWYQQKSSQAPKLLFHYYDKDFNNEADTPDNFQSRRPNTSFCFLDIRSPGLGDTAMYLCATSRDLGTGGATGELFFGEGSRLTVL.

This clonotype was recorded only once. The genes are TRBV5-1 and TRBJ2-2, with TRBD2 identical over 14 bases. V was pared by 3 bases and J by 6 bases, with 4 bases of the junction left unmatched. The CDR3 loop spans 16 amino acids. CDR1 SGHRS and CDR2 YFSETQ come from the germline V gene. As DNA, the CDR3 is TGCGCCAGCAGCTCTGGACTAGCGGGAGGCGCCGGGGAGCTGTTTTTT. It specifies CASSSGLAGGAGELFF.

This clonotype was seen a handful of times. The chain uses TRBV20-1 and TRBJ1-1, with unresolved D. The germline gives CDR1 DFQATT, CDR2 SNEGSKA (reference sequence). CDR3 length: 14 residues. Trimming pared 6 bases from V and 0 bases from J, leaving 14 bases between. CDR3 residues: CSANHRQLNTEAFF. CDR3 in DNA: TGCAGTGCGAACCATAGGCAGCTGAACACTGAAGCTTTCTTT.

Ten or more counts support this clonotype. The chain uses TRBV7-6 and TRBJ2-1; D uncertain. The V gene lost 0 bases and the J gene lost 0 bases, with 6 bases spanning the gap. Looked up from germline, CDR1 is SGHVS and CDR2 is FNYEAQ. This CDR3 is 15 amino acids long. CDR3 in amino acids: CASSLAISSYNEQFF. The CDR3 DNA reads TGTGCCAGCAGCTTAGCGATAAGCTCCTACAATGAGCAGTTCTTC. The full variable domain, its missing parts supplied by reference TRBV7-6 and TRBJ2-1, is GAGVSQSPRYKVTKRGQDVALRCDPISGHVSLYWYRQALGQGPEFLTYFNYEAQQDKSGLPNDRFSAERPEGSISTLTIQRTEQRDSAMYRCASSLAISSYNEQFFGPGTRLTVL.

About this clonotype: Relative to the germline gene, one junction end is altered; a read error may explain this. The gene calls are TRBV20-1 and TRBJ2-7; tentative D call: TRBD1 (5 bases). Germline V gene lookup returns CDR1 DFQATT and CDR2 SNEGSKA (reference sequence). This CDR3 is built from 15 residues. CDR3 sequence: CCARGRLDRPYEQYF. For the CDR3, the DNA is TGCTGTGCTAGAGGTCGGCTTGACAGACCCTACGAGCAGTACTTC.

CDR3 loop: CSARDPGPYNEQFF. The CDR3 DNA reads as TGCAGTGCTAGAGATCCAGGGCCCTACAATGAGCAGTTCTTC. J is TRBJ2-1 and V is TRBV20-1; D is possibly TRBD1 (5 bases). This CDR3 is built from 14 residues. The V gene's germline CDR1 is DFQATT and CDR2 SNEGSKA (reference sequence). The V gene lost 0 bases and the J gene lost 2 bases, with 8 bases spanning the gap.

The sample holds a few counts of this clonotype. This CDR3 is CASSQDPGTSKYNEQFF. The CDR3 nucleotides are TGCGCCAGCAGCCAAGATCCTGGGACTAGCAAATACAATGAGCAGTTCTTC. This chain connects TRBV4-3 to TRBJ2-1; 9 positions match TRBD2. The CDR3 extends over 17 amino acids. V dropped 0 bases and J dropped 4; count of bases not matched to a gene: 7. Germline CDR1 LGHNA, CDR2 YSLEER.

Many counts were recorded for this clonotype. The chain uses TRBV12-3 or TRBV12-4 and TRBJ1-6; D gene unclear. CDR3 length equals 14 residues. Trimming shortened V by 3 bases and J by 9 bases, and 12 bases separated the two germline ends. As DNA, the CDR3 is TGTGCCAGCAGTTTTGGCCAGGCGGTTTCACCCCTCCACTTT. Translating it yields CASSFGQAVSPLHF.